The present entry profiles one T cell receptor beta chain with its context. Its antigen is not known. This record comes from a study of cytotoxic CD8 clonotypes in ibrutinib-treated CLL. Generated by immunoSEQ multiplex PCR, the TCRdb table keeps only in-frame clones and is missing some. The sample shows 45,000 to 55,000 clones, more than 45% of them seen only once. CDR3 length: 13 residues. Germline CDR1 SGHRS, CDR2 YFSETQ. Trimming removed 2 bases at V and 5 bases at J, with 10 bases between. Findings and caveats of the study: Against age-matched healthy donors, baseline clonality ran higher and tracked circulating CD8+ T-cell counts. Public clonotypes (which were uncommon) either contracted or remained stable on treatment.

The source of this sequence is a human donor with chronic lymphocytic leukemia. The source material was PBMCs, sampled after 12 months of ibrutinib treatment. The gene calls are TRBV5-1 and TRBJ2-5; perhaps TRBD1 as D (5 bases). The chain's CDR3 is CASSLPGSETQYF. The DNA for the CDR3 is TGCGCCAGCAGCTTACCAGGGTCGGAGACCCAGTACTTC.